This T cell receptor beta chain came from a study of shared clonotypes between healthy human individuals. V shed 2 bases, J shed 2 bases, and the junction held 3 bases outside the gene matches. Germline lookup yields CDR1 SQVTM and CDR2 ANQGSEA. The CDR3 runs 15 residues. A word on this clone: Its antigen is unknown.

Study findings and constraints: Approximately 5% of naive CD4 clonotypes were shared across a few donors.

The table came from immunoSEQ multiplex PCR; TCRdb's copy has only in-frame clones and leaves some out. The sample has some 2 million clones; about 95% are singletons. As defined, naive CD8 cells were CD45RO-negative and positively selected for CCR7, with terminally differentiated effector memory CD45RA+ cells excluded. The sequenced sample was naive CD8+ T cells sorted from blood. The chain employs TRBV29-1 and TRBJ2-1, with 10 bases fitting TRBD2. The source of this sequence is a young man in good health. The CDR3 here is CSVESLAGAYNEQFF. The CDR3 nucleotides are TGCAGCGTTGAAAGCCTAGCGGGGGCCTACAATGAGCAGTTCTTC.